The sequence of this TCR beta chain was determined in a study of T cells in Graves' hyperthyroidism and ophthalmopathy. On the study more broadly: Pretreatment peripheral blood was obtained at initial diagnosis.

Germline V gene sequence: CDR1 MNHNS, CDR2 SASEGT. This CDR3 region has 11 residues. V dropped 7 bases and J dropped 6; count of bases not matched to a gene: 2. From RNA transcripts, TCR beta CDR3 regions were amplified. Carried out on the TCR CDR3, a first-round RT-PCR used the HTBI primer set. TCRdb itself ran the multiplex PCR reads through MiXCR, one entry per CDR3 protein. Altogether more than 500,000 distinct CDR3 sequences are present, approximately 15% being singletons, with the ten largest covering roughly 14%. This receptor was identified in a woman aged 40 to 50 with Graves' hyperthyroidism. V usage is TRBV6-1 and J usage is TRBJ2-7; TRBD1 agrees at 8 bases. Sequenced sample: blood. CDR3: CASNTGGEQYF. DNA of the CDR3: TGTGCCAGCAACACAGGGGGCGAGCAGTACTTC.